Presented here are 26 T cell receptor beta chains from one specimen sequenced in a study of spatial heterogeneity in lung cancer. A single record per CDR3 protein comes from TCRdb applying MiXCR to the 5' RACE reads. The sample lists some 11,000 distinct CDR3 sequences; 24% were seen once. The time point is: sample taken at primary tumor resection. Frozen PBMC, nontumor lung or tumor provided whole RNA, which was sequenced unsorted. Sequenced material: PBMCs, taken at surgery. The receptors derive from a female donor with early-stage non-small cell lung cancer.

The rearrangement links TRBV5-1 to TRBJ2-5; D possibly uses TRBD1 or TRBD2 (5 bases each). CDR1 is SGHRS and CDR2 is YFSETQ in the germline V gene. The CDR3 totals 15 residues. The V gene lost 7 bases and the J gene lost 5 bases, with 21 bases spanning the gap. The CDR3 loop is CASRTRDLRTETQYF. The CDR3 region has the DNA TGCGCCAGCCGGACCCGGGACCTCCGAACGGAGACCCAGTACTTC. Full variable domain (remainder filled in from reference TRBV5-1 and TRBJ2-5): KAGVTQTPRYLIKTRGQQVTLSCSPISGHRSVSWYQQTPGQGLQFLFEYFSETQRNKGNFPGRFSGRQFSNSRSEMNVSTLELGDSALYLCASRTRDLRTETQYFGPGTRLLVL.

This clonotype was seen just once. The rearrangement uses TRBV7-9 and TRBJ1-2, with D maybe TRBD1 (5 bases). In germline, CDR1 is SEHNR, CDR2 FQNEAQ (reference sequence). Trimming left V 10 bases short and J 2 bases short, with 17 bases between. The CDR3 extends over 14 amino acids. The CDR3 region is CANQTPTENYGYTF. CDR3 in DNA: TGTGCCAACCAAACCCCGACAGAGAACTATGGCTACACCTTC.

This clonotype was detected ten times or more. V gene TRBV28 combines with J gene TRBJ2-2; no clear D gene. Trimming took 1 base from V and 1 from J, leaving 7 bases between them. The CDR3 sequence is 15 residues long. Per germline, CDR1 MDHEN and CDR2 SYDVKM. The CDR3 nucleotides read TGTGCCAGCAGTTTATCTGGCGGGAACACCGGGGAGCTGTTTTTT. Amino acids: CASSLSGGNTGELFF.

This chain links TRBV12-3 or TRBV12-4 with TRBJ2-1; D not certain. The CDR3 totals 16 residues. Trimming cost V 6 bases and J 1 base, with 16 bases left between them. The CDR3 sequence is CASRNYLLQSYNEQFF. In nucleotides, the CDR3 is TGTGCCAGCAGGAACTATTTACTACAATCCTACAATGAGCAGTTCTTC.

This rearrangement joins TRBV6-1 to TRBJ2-1; perhaps TRBD2 as D (6 bases). The CDR3 is made up of 18 amino acids. Trimming removed 0 bases from V and 0 bases from J, with 15 bases in between. Germline V lookup: CDR1 MNHNS, CDR2 SASEGT. This CDR3 is CASSEAGGGFSSYNEQFF. In nucleotides, the CDR3 is TGTGCCAGCAGTGAAGCGGGGGGTGGGTTCAGCTCCTACAATGAGCAGTTCTTC.

This clonotype occurred many times. This chain uses TRBV7-6 with TRBJ1-5; 8 bases map to TRBD1. V gave up 0 bases and J gave up 6 bases; unmatched junction bases: 4. The CDR3 is made up of 15 amino acids. Germline CDR1 reads SGHVS; CDR2 reads FNYEAQ. The CDR3 region has the DNA TGTGCCAGCAGCTTAGCGACAGGGGCTGGTCAGCCCCAGCATTTT. This codes for CASSLATGAGQPQHF.

This clonotype was recorded a few times. The J gene is TRBJ1-1, the V gene TRBV18; D is unclear. V was shortened by 6 bases and J by 0 bases, with 14 bases between the two germline ends. Germline V gene sequence: CDR1 KGHSH, CDR2 LQKENI. The CDR3 length is 15 residues. The CDR3 DNA is TGTGCCAGCTCCCGTGCATACATTTTGAACACTGAAGCTTTCTTT. As protein: CASSRAYILNTEAFF.

The sample holds many counts of this clonotype. The chain has TRBV29-1 and TRBJ2-3; 10 bases match TRBD1. This CDR3 contains 16 residues. Germline CDR1 is SQVTM and CDR2 is ANQGSEA. Germline trimming cut 1 base from V and 4 bases from J; bases unmatched to any gene: 8. Here the CDR3 DNA reads TGCAGCGTTGAAGGGGGGACAGGGGTTAGCCCAGATACGCAGTATTTT. Translated: CSVEGGTGVSPDTQYF.

By share of the sample, this clonotype is medium-sized (0.01 to 0.1%). J is TRBJ2-5 and V is TRBV29-1; the D is unclear. V was pared by 4 bases and J by 1 base, with 10 bases between. CDR1 SQVTM and CDR2 ANQGSEA come from the germline V gene. The CDR3 is 13 residues long. The CDR3 bases are TGCAGCGTTGCGCGTCACCTCCAAGAGACCCAGTACTTC. This gives the protein CSVARHLQETQYF.

The chain joins TRBV7-6 to TRBJ1-4; D is ambiguous. Germline V gives CDR1 SGHVS, CDR2 FNYEAQ. The CDR3 contains 17 residues. V dropped 1 base and J dropped 5 bases, with 17 bases sitting between them. The CDR3 sequence: CASSLVVVEQKNEKLFF. CDR3 nucleotides: TGTGCCAGCAGCTTAGTGGTCGTGGAACAGAAAAATGAAAAACTGTTTTTT.

This clonotype showed up just a few times. This sequence joins TRBV19 and TRBJ1-2, with D tentatively TRBD1 (6 bases). Per the germline V gene, CDR1 is LNHDA and CDR2 is SQIVND (reference sequence). This CDR3 has 14 amino acids. Trimming stripped 4 bases from V and 3 bases from J, with 12 bases between. CDR3 region: CASSSTGLDYGYTF. For the CDR3, the DNA is TGTGCCAGTAGTAGCACAGGGTTAGACTATGGCTACACCTTC.

This clonotype ranks as medium-sized. The chain carries TRBV4-3 and TRBJ2-7; a weak D match, TRBD2 (6 bases). Trimming shortened V by 3 bases and J by 2 bases, and 14 bases separated the two germline ends. The CDR3 sequence is 15 residues long. Looked up from germline, CDR1 is LGHNA and CDR2 is YSLEER. CDR3 bases: TGCGCCAGCAGCCAGGATTGGGCGGGAACCTACGAGCAGTACTTC. Its protein is CASSQDWAGTYEQYF.

The genes are TRBV12-3 or TRBV12-4 and TRBJ1-2, with 10 bases fitting TRBD1. V lost 4 bases and J lost 3; bases outside the gene matches: 14. The CDR3 extends over 18 amino acids. In DNA, the CDR3 is TGTGCCAGCAGTTCGCCGAAACATGGGACAGGGGAGTACTATGGCTACACCTTC. Amino acids: CASSSPKHGTGEYYGYTF.

The genes are TRBV28 and TRBJ2-2; a weak D match, TRBD2 (6 bases). Trimming removed 5 bases from V and 7 bases from J, with 17 bases in between. Germline V gives CDR1 MDHEN, CDR2 SYDVKM. The CDR3 has 15 residues. The CDR3 bases are TGTGCCAGCAGTACCGGGACTTTCTTGTTCGGGGAGCTGTTTTTT. It translates to CASSTGTFLFGELFF.

In this sample, this clonotype turned up a few times. The chain is built from TRBV6-5 and TRBJ1-1; maybe TRBD1 (5 bases). The CDR3 runs to 14 residues. From germline, CDR1 is MNHEY and CDR2 SVGAGI. Trimming took off 3 bases at V and 1 base at J, with 9 bases between the two ends. The CDR3 nucleotides read TGTGCCAGCAGTTATGGGGGTGCGAACACTGAAGCTTTCTTT. This gives the protein CASSYGGANTEAFF.

The V call is TRBV6-1, the J call TRBJ2-2, with TRBD2 matching 9 bases. V was clipped by 1 base and J by 12 bases; unmatched bases: 9. Germline values: CDR1 MNHNS, CDR2 SASEGT. This CDR3 has 15 residues. CDR3 residues: CASSEDISGSSKLFF. CDR3 in DNA: TGTGCCAGCAGTGAAGATATTAGCGGGAGTAGTAAGCTGTTTTTT.

A few counts support this clonotype. The chain carries TRBV6-5 and TRBJ1-2; 8 positions match TRBD1. J gave up 4 bases and V 7 bases, and 11 bases lay outside the gene matches. CDR1 and CDR2 from the germline V gene are MNHEY and SVGAGI. The CDR3 contains 15 residues. The CDR3 region is CASIPGGGFGYGYTF. CDR3 in DNA: TGTGCCAGCATACCAGGGGGCGGATTTGGCTATGGCTACACCTTC.

The rearrangement links TRBV5-1 to TRBJ2-3; 7 bases match TRBD1. The CDR3 extends over 14 amino acids. V shed 4 bases and J 6 bases; nucleotides not matched to a gene: 8. From germline, CDR1 is SGHRS and CDR2 YFSETQ. CDR3 sequence (DNA): TGCGCCAGCAGCCCCTGGACAGGCCGCGATACGCAGTATTTT. This translates into CASSPWTGRDTQYF.

This clonotype came up a few times. This chain uses TRBV12-3 or TRBV12-4 with TRBJ2-1; tentatively, D is TRBD2 (5 bases). The CDR3 length is 13 residues. Deletions cut 6 bases from V and 9 bases from J, with 15 bases between. CDR3 region: CASSPTLASEQFF. CDR3 in DNA: TGTGCCAGCAGCCCGACTCTAGCTAGTGAGCAGTTCTTC.

The sample holds many counts of this clonotype. The genes are TRBV20-1 and TRBJ2-7; possibly TRBD2 for D (6 bases). Looked up from germline, CDR1 is DFQATT and CDR2 is SNEGSKA (reference sequence). V was pared by 3 bases and J by 3 bases, with 18 bases between. CDR3 length: 15 residues. The CDR3: CSASSPGGRLYEQYF. Here the CDR3 DNA reads TGCAGTGCTAGTAGCCCCGGAGGGCGACTCTACGAGCAGTACTTC.

This clonotype is medium-sized. V and J are TRBV28 and TRBJ1-2, with 9 bases matching TRBD1. Germline lookup yields CDR1 MDHEN and CDR2 SYDVKM. J gave up 7 bases and V 6 bases, and 9 bases lay outside the gene matches. CDR3 length equals 14 residues. The CDR3 loop reads CASRPGQGFGGYTF. The CDR3 DNA is TGTGCCAGCAGGCCGGGACAGGGTTTCGGTGGCTACACCTTC.

By share of the sample, this clonotype is medium-sized. The chain links TRBV2 to TRBJ2-1, with a weak D call TRBD1 (6 bases). V was trimmed by 4 bases and J by 5 bases, leaving 18 bases between them. Germline lookup yields CDR1 SNHLY and CDR2 FYNNEI. This CDR3 contains 16 residues. CDR3 in DNA: TGTGCCAGCAGTGCCAAACCGGGACAACCAAACAATGAGCAGTTCTTC. This gives the protein CASSAKPGQPNNEQFF.

The rearrangement uses TRBV11-2 and TRBJ2-3; tentative D call: TRBD1 (6 bases). The CDR3 runs to 12 residues. Trimming pared 1 base from V and 10 bases from J, leaving 9 bases between. Per germline, CDR1 SGHAT and CDR2 FQNNGV. The CDR3 DNA reads as TGTGCCAGCAGCTTAGGGACAGTAGCGCAGTATTTT. This encodes CASSLGTVAQYF.

V and J are TRBV3-1 and TRBJ2-5, with 8 positions matching TRBD2. The V and J ends lost 7 bases and 5 bases, in that order; junction bases with no gene match: 15. The germline gives CDR1 LGHDT, CDR2 YNNKEL (reference sequence). This CDR3 is built from 16 residues. DNA for the CDR3: TGTGCCAGCAATTCCCGGCTGGCGGGAGGTGGGGAGACCCAGTACTTC. Its protein is CASNSRLAGGGETQYF.

This clonotype rates as medium-sized. The chain carries TRBV11-2 and TRBJ2-3; D is undetermined. V was clipped by 3 bases and J by 1 base, with 5 bases between them. Germline lookup yields CDR1 SGHAT and CDR2 FQNNGV. The CDR3 length is 13 residues. In nucleotides, the CDR3 is TGTGCCAGCAGCTTGGCGGGCACAGATACGCAGTATTTT. Its translation is CASSLAGTDTQYF.

This clonotype was found many times. This chain uses TRBV7-9 with TRBJ2-1, with 9 bases matching TRBD2. The CDR3 totals 15 residues. Germline CDR1 SEHNR, CDR2 FQNEAQ (reference sequence). The ends lost 5 bases at V and 9 bases at J; junction bases unmatched: 11. The CDR3 DNA reads TGTGCCAGCAGCCCGGCTAGCGGGATCGGGTCTGAGCAGTTCTTC. Its protein product is CASSPASGIGSEQFF.